This entry describes one T cell receptor (beta chain). The target of this receptor is not known. Base qualities are missing; no much larger clone stands one base away. From its cysteine to its phenylalanine, the CDR3 spans 12 amino acids. Only the CDR3 DNA stays, 36 bases, in frame from base 1. Reading the germline V gene (reference sequence) gives CDR1 SEHNR and CDR2 FQNEAQ. The trim is 5 bases for V and 7 bases for J, with a gap of 11 bases between the germline ends. Using the deep immunoSEQ assay, TCR CDR3 regions were amplified from genomic DNA by multiplex PCR. Extracted genomic DNA from each cell subset was spread evenly across all wells of several immunoSEQ 96-well plates, with each plate serving as a replicate. For sorted subsets, roughly 200 ng of genomic DNA, equivalent to 25,000 to 35,000 T cell genomes, went into each replicate PCR. Purified libraries were quantified with a Qubit 3.0 fluorometer, sized on a Bioanalyzer 2100, and re-quantified with the KAPA Library Quantification kit. A separate single-read 150-cycle Illumina NextSeq 550 flow cell was used to sequence each immunoSEQ 96-well plate. The source study handled its data this way. The immunoSEQ output contained only junctional sequences without quality scores, so filtering could not match that applied to full-length reads. Sequences were annotated with PyIR, a Python wrapper for IgBLAST v1.9, using IMGT germline references to assign V/J genes and CDR3. Reads were filtered out if the reads had weak V/J assignments (E-value above 1e-6), no CDR3, stop codons, out-of-frame junctions, or ambiguous translated residues. V3J clonotypes were defined by identical inferred V gene, J gene, and CDR3 amino acid sequence. The percentage overlap between two repertoires was calculated by dividing the number of shared unique clonotypes by the size of the smaller repertoire. Three approaches were used to assess repertoire richness: RTK rarefaction, the Chao1 estimator, and Recon v2.1 estimates of unobserved clonotypes. OLGA was used to compute generation probabilities for all TCRbeta clonotypes that the gDNA method yielded from a few donors. TCRdb provides this immuneACCESS table in a form limited to in-frame rearrangements. Some clones are lacking; in checked studies, under half of them reflect an unresolved V gene, and why the rest are absent is not known. V, J and clone size were drawn from that table, and D and trimming were deduced from the DNA. The sample table shows millions of clones, and just under 95% are seen once. The top ten hold about 1.1% of the sample.

This specimen comes from a study of shared clonotypes between healthy human individuals (dated by TCRdb to 2018 to 2021). The study in broad terms: The cohort included three men and a couple of women between 18 and 49 years of age. For each donor, three plates each were used for CD4 naive and CD4 memory, two plates were used for CD8 naive, and one plate was used for CD8 memory. Blood TCR repertoires of about five healthy adults were deeply sequenced to estimate repertoire size and the extent of clonotype sharing between individuals. To increase sequencing depth and limit assay-specific biases, TCR repertoire library preparation and sequencing were carried out by different laboratories using diverse techniques. Per donor, leukapheresis produced somewhere between about 0.85 and 9.5 billion PBMCs. What the study reported, not specific to this receptor: Because the study included a small number of donors, the genetic and exposure-history diversity represented was limited. Even with the large sequencing depth, rarefaction of the sorted-subset datasets indicated that sequencing was incomplete. Higher generation probabilities were observed for clonotypes shared by all four sorted-subset donors than for non-shared clonotypes. Only blood was sampled, and tissue TCR repertoires likely differ from those in blood. Naive subsets generally had larger estimated clonotype richness than memory subsets. Based on pairwise subsampling, the degree of clonotype sharing among donors was expected to be affected by sequencing depth. Across several donors, roughly 5.4% of naive CD4, roughly 3.5% of naive CD8, under 2.5% of memory CD4, and roughly 0.41% of memory CD8 clonotypes were shared.

For the CD8 naive samples, CD45RO-negative cells were positively selected for CCR7, yielding a CD45RA+CCR7+ population from which TemRA cells were excluded. Healthy HIV-negative adults with no recently reported acute infections or vaccinations were included as donors. Only Caucasian adults living in Nashville, Tennessee, USA were represented among the donors. Blood was collected by leukapheresis, and PBMCs were isolated by Ficoll-Histopaque density gradient centrifugation and then cryopreserved in liquid nitrogen vapor phase. Purity and quantity of every magnetically sorted T cell population were checked by analytical flow cytometry. Genomic DNA was isolated from each sorted fraction and quantified by UV absorbance on a Nanodrop 2000c.

The sequence was obtained from a man aged 18-30 years in good health. The chain links TRBV7-9 with TRBJ1-1; the best D guess is TRBD1, with 6 bases matching. Sequencing input: naive CD8+ T cells sorted from blood. Sample cell subset or site, as interpreted from the label and publication: CD45RA+CCR7+. CDR3 region: CASSHGQYEAFF. Here is the DNA: TGTGCCAGCAGCCACGGACAGTATGAAGCTTTCTTT.